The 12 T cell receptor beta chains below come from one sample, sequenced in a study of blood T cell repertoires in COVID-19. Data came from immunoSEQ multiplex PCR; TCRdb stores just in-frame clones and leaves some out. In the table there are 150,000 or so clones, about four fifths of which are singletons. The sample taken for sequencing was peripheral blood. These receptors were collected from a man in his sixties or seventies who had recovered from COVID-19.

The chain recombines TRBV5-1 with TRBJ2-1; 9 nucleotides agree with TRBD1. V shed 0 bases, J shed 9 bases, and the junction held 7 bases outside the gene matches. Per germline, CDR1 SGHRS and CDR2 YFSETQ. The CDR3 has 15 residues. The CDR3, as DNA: TGCGCCAGCAGCTTGGAACAGGGGGCTTTGAGTGAGCAGTTCTTC. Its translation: CASSLEQGALSEQFF.

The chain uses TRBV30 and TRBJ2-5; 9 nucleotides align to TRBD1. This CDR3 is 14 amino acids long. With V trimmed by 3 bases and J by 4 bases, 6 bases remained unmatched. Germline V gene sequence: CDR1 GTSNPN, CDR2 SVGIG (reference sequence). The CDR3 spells CAWRGTGTGETQYF. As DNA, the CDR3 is TGTGCCTGGAGAGGGACAGGGACCGGAGAGACCCAGTACTTC.

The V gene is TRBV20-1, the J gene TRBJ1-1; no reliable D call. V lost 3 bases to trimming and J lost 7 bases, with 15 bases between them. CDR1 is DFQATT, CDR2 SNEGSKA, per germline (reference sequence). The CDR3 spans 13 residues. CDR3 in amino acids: CSASEATEYEAFF. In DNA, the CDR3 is TGCAGTGCTAGTGAAGCAACGGAGTATGAAGCTTTCTTT.

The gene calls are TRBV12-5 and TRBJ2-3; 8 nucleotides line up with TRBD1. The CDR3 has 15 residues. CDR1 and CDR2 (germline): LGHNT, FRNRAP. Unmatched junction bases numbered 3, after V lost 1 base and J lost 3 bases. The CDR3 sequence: CASGLGTGLTDTQYF. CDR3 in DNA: TGTGCTAGTGGTTTGGGGACAGGGTTAACAGATACGCAGTATTTT.

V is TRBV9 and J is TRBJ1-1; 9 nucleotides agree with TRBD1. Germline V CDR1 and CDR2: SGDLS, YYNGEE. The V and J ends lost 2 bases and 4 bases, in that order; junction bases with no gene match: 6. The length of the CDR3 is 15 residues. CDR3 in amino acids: CASSVVQGAGTEAFF. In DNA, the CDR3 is TGTGCCAGCAGCGTCGTACAGGGGGCTGGCACTGAAGCTTTCTTT.

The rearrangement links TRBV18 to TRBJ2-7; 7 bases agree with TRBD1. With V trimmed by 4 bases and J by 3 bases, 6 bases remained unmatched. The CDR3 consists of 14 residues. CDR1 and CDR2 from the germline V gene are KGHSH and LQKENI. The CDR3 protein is CASSRSQGDYEQYF. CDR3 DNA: TGTGCCAGCTCACGGAGCCAGGGGGACTACGAGCAGTACTTC.

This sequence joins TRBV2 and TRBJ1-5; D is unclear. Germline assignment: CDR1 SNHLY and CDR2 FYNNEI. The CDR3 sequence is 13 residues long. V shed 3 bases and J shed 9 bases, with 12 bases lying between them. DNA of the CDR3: TGTGCCAGCAGTGAGAATTGGGCCGCGCCCCAGCATTTT. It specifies CASSENWAAPQHF.

CDR3 DNA sequence: TGTGCCAGCACCCCAGGTACACACAGAGGCACAGATACGCAGTATTTT. This sequence encodes CASTPGTHRGTDTQYF. The rearrangement uses TRBV5-4 and TRBJ2-3; D unresolved. This CDR3 has 16 residues. With 6 bases removed from V and 1 base from J, the gap between germline ends came to 18 bases. Per germline, CDR1 SGHNT and CDR2 YYREEE (reference sequence).

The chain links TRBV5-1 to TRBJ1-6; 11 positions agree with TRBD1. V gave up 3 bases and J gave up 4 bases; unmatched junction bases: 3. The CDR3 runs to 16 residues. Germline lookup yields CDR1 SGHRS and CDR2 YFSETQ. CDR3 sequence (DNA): TGCGCCAGCAGCTCAGGACAGGGGGCGTATAATTCACCCCTCCACTTT. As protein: CASSSGQGAYNSPLHF.

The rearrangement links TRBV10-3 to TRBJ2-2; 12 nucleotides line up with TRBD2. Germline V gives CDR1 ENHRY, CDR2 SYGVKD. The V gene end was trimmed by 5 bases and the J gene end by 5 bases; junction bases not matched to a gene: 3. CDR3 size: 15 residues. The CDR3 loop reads CAISSGTSGTGELFF. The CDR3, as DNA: TGTGCCATCAGTTCCGGGACTAGCGGGACCGGGGAGCTGTTTTTT.

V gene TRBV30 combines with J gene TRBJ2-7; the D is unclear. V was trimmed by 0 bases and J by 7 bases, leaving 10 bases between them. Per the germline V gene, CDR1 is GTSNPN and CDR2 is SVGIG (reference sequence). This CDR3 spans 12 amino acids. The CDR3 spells CAWSVLPREQYF. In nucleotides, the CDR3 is TGTGCCTGGAGTGTACTACCGCGGGAGCAGTACTTC.

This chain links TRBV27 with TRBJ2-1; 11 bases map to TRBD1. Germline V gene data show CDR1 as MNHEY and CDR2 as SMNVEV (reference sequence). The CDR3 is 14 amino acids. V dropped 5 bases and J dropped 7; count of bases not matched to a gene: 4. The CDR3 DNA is TGTGCCAGCAGTCACCGGGACAGGGGGAATGAGCAGTTCTTC. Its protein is CASSHRDRGNEQFF.